The 20 T cell receptor beta chains in this list originate from one sample, sequenced in a study of T cell repertoires in cytomegalovirus infection. TCRdb re-called the reads with MiXCR, one entry per CDR3 protein. The table shows about 740,000 distinct CDR3 sequences, with approximately 40% occurring only once. The source material was PBMCs. These receptors were collected from a human donor in good health (CMV status not recorded). Some clones in this sample may be carry-over from other donors' samples.

This clonotype was picked up a small number of times. The chain uses TRBV20-1 and TRBJ2-3; TRBD2 agrees at 9 bases. Trimming removed 3 bases from V and 4 bases from J; junction bases left unmatched: 8. Germline-derived CDR1 and CDR2 are DFQATT and SNEGSKA (reference sequence). This CDR3 contains 15 residues. In DNA form, the CDR3 reads TGCAGTGCTAGGACCGCGGGAGGGCCCCCAGATACGCAGTATTTT. Its protein product is CSARTAGGPPDTQYF.

This clonotype was seen more than once but under ten times. The rearrangement links TRBV7-3 to TRBJ2-1; 10 bases are a match to TRBD2. After removal of 4 bases from V and 8 bases from J, the junction contained 8 bases not matched to a gene. The germline V gene has CDR1 SGHTA and CDR2 FQGTGA. The CDR3 runs to 15 residues. CDR3 coding DNA: TGTGCCAGCAGCTCCGGACTAGCGGTTATCCATGAGCAGTTCTTC. Amino acid sequence: CASSSGLAVIHEQFF.

This clonotype has ten or more counts. V usage is TRBV6-1 and J usage is TRBJ1-3; D is possibly TRBD1 (5 bases). The germline V and J ends were trimmed by 6 bases and 4 bases, with 19 bases remaining between them. This CDR3 spans 16 amino acids. CDR1 is MNHNS, CDR2 SASEGT, per germline. The CDR3 DNA sequence: TGTGCCAGCAGGCTTAGCTCCAGGGTTTCCGGAAACACCATATATTTT. Its protein product is CASRLSSRVSGNTIYF.

In this sample, this clonotype turned up a few times. The chain employs TRBV7-6 and TRBJ2-3, with D tentatively TRBD2 (5 bases). The CDR3 runs to 14 residues. Trimming left V 5 bases short and J 7 bases short, with 16 bases between. Germline V gene lookup returns CDR1 SGHVS and CDR2 FNYEAQ. This chain's CDR3 is CASSPEGDLYTQYF. DNA of the CDR3: TGTGCCAGCAGCCCAGAGGGCGACCTGTATACGCAGTATTTT.

J is TRBJ2-7 and V is TRBV6-1, with D perhaps being TRBD1 or TRBD2 (7 bases each). The CDR3 covers 15 residues. Germline loops: CDR1 MNHNS, CDR2 SASEGT. The V end was cut by 7 bases, the J end by 6 bases, with 22 bases between. Here the CDR3 reads CASTRRVQGGSEQYF. As DNA, the CDR3 is TGTGCCAGCACCCGAAGGGTTCAGGGGGGGTCCGAGCAGTACTTC.

This clonotype was counted ten times or more. The genes are TRBV11-2 and TRBJ2-7; 10 bases map to TRBD2. Germline trimming cut 0 bases from V and 6 bases from J; bases unmatched to any gene: 5. There are 15 residues in the CDR3. Germline CDR1 SGHAT, CDR2 FQNNGV. The CDR3 protein is CASSLEASGSIEQYF. The CDR3 nucleotides are TGTGCCAGCAGCTTAGAGGCTAGCGGGAGTATCGAGCAGTACTTC.

CDR3 in DNA: TGTGCCAGCAGTGAGGGACAGGGCTTTGGCTACACCTTC. Its translation: CASSEGQGFGYTF. The chain combines TRBV28 with TRBJ1-2, with TRBD1 matching 9 bases. This CDR3 is built from 13 residues. Per the germline V gene, CDR1 is MDHEN and CDR2 is SYDVKM. V gave up 5 bases and J gave up 7 bases; unmatched junction bases: 5.

Remarks on this clonotype: One junction end does not reproduce the germline sequence, and a read error may be involved. The J gene is TRBJ1-3, the V gene TRBV12-3 or TRBV12-4; no clear D gene. This CDR3 comprises 13 residues. CDR3 protein: CSRSLDPGNTIYF. The DNA of the CDR3 is TGTTCCAGAAGTTTAGACCCGGGAAACACCATATATTTT.

This clonotype was counted a few times. This chain links TRBV6-2 or TRBV6-3 with TRBJ1-5; weak D call: TRBD1 (6 bases). Trimming took 6 bases from V and 6 from J, leaving 15 bases between them. The CDR3 has 14 amino acids. Germline V gene lookup returns CDR1 MNHEY and CDR2 SVGEGT. The CDR3 loop reads CASRPQGLRQPQHF. In DNA form, the CDR3 reads TGTGCCAGCAGGCCCCAGGGGTTGCGTCAGCCCCAGCATTTT.

Of note for this clonotype: At one end, the junction sequence differs from germline, possibly due to a read error. V gene TRBV7-2 combines with J gene TRBJ2-3; tentatively, D is TRBD2 (5 bases). The V gene's germline CDR1 is SGHTA and CDR2 FQGNSA. CDR3 length: 15 residues. CDR3 loop: CASSVEAASTDTHYF. The CDR3 DNA is TGTGCCAGCAGCGTAGAAGCGGCTAGCACAGATACGCATTATTTT.

Regarding this clonotype: This may be a read error: a much more frequent sequence differs by one nucleotide. The CDR3: CAPRVGAGLAAGELFF. The CDR3 DNA follows: TGTGCCCCCAGAGTCGGAGCTGGACTAGCGGCCGGGGAGCTGTTTTTT. The chain is built from TRBV6-5 and TRBJ2-2; 10 nucleotides agree with TRBD2. The germline V gene encodes CDR1 MNHEY and CDR2 SVGAGI. J gave up 6 bases and V 11 bases, and 15 bases lay outside the gene matches. The CDR3 loop spans 16 amino acids.

As concerns this clonotype: A much bigger clone sits one base away, suggesting this may be a read error. J is TRBJ2-1 and V is TRBV11-2; either TRBD1 or TRBD2 may fit D (6 bases each). The germline CDR1 and CDR2 sequences are SGHAT and FQNNGV. The ends were cut back, 0 bases at V and 8 bases at J, with 14 bases in the middle. The CDR3 runs 15 residues. CDR3 residues: CASSLEWGRDHEQFF. The CDR3 DNA follows: TGTGCCAGCAGCTTAGAGTGGGGGCGGGACCATGAGCAGTTCTTC. The variable domain in full, with the rest retrieved from reference TRBV11-2 and TRBJ2-1, is EAGVAQSPRYKIIEKRQSVAFWCNPISGHATLYWYQQILGQGPKLLIQFQNNGVVDDSQLPKDRFSAERLKGVDSTLKIQPAKLEDSAVYLCASSLEWGRDHEQFFGPGTRLTVL.

As regards this clonotype: The CDR3 carries no conserved terminal phenylalanine or tryptophan, so it likely arises from a read error. The V gene is TRBV10-2, the J gene TRBJ1-2; 11 bases match TRBD1. CDR1 is WSHSY and CDR2 is SAAADI in the germline V gene. This CDR3 has 15 amino acids. The junction had 6 bases not matched to a gene; V was cut back by 6 bases and J by 3 bases. CDR3 region: CASRDRGRSDYGYTL. The DNA of the CDR3 is TGCGCCAGCAGGGACAGGGGGCGTAGTGACTATGGCTACACCTTG.

This clonotype was seen a few times. The V gene is TRBV4-1, the J gene TRBJ1-5; D is ambiguous. The V gene's germline CDR1 is MGHRA and CDR2 YSYEKL. The V end was cut by 1 base, the J end by 6 bases, with 13 bases between. The CDR3 has 15 amino acids. CDR3 DNA sequence: TGCGCCAGCAGCCAAGGCGTAGGGAACAGTCAGCCCCAGCATTTT. Translation gives CASSQGVGNSQPQHF.

The CDR3 coding sequence is TGTGCCAGCAGCCCTTCCGGGACAGGGACCTACGAGCAGTACTTC. It encodes CASSPSGTGTYEQYF. The chain has TRBV7-6 and TRBJ2-7, with 9 bases identical to TRBD1. Trimming removed 5 bases from V and 2 bases from J; junction bases left unmatched: 7. Germline V lookup: CDR1 SGHVS, CDR2 FNYEAQ. CDR3 length: 15 amino acids. The whole variable domain, remainder taken from reference TRBV7-6 and TRBJ2-7, is GAGVSQSPRYKVTKRGQDVALRCDPISGHVSLYWYRQALGQGPEFLTYFNYEAQQDKSGLPNDRFSAERPEGSISTLTIQRTEQRDSAMYRCASSPSGTGTYEQYFGPGTRLTVT.

This clonotype has just a few counts. This chain uses TRBV15 with TRBJ2-3; D is unclear. The CDR3 is made up of 11 amino acids. Trimming cost V 1 base and J 4 bases, with 0 bases left between them. Germline V lookup: CDR1 LNHNV, CDR2 YYDKDF (reference sequence). CDR3 region: CATSRADTQYF. The CDR3 DNA sequence: TGTGCCACCAGCAGAGCAGATACGCAGTATTTT.

The V call is TRBV28, the J call TRBJ1-4, with D uncertain. The CDR3 loop spans 16 amino acids. Germline CDR1 is MDHEN and CDR2 is SYDVKM. Trimming cost V 5 bases and J 6 bases, with 19 bases left between them. CDR3 region: CASSPQILQVDEKLFF. Here the CDR3 DNA reads TGTGCCAGCAGTCCACAAATCCTTCAAGTGGATGAAAAACTGTTTTTT. Supplemented by reference TRBV28 and TRBJ1-4, the full variable domain reads DVKVTQSSRYLVKRTGEKVFLECVQDMDHENMFWYRQDPGLGLRLIYFSYDVKMKEKGDIPEGYSVSREKKERFSLILESASTNQTSMYLCASSPQILQVDEKLFFGSGTQLSVL.

The V call is TRBV12-3 or TRBV12-4, the J call TRBJ1-2; the match to TRBD1 covers 8 bases. This CDR3 has 14 residues. The V gene end was trimmed by 6 bases and the J gene end by 4 bases; junction bases not matched to a gene: 7. CDR3 sequence (DNA): TGTGCCAGCAGGAGGGGGGACAGGCGCTATGGCTACACCTTC. This sequence encodes CASRRGDRRYGYTF.

This chain uses TRBV5-6 with TRBJ1-2; 7 bases line up with TRBD1. The CDR3 has 15 residues. J lost 5 bases, V lost 4 bases, and 11 bases had no gene match. CDR1 is SGHDT and CDR2 is YYEEEE in the germline V gene. The CDR3 loop reads CASSATSGTAYGYTF. The CDR3 DNA is TGTGCCAGCAGCGCTACCTCCGGGACAGCGTATGGCTACACCTTC.

V is TRBV28 and J is TRBJ1-5; D unclear. V shed 2 bases and J shed 1 base, with 12 bases lying between them. The CDR3 has 16 amino acids. The germline V gene has CDR1 MDHEN and CDR2 SYDVKM. The CDR3 is CASSLNNLGSNQPQHF. The CDR3 region has the DNA TGTGCCAGCAGTTTAAACAACCTAGGCAGCAATCAGCCCCAGCATTTT.